This is a list of T cell receptor beta chains from one sample in a study of shared clonotypes between healthy human individuals. Assay: immunoSEQ multiplex PCR; the TCRdb copy retains only in-frame clones and omits some. The sample records roughly 1 million clones, 75% being singletons. Sequenced: memory CD4+ T cells sorted from blood. These receptors all come from a young man in good health. Both conserved end residues are part of each CDR3. Each record gives: clone size, V gene, CDR3 length, D gene, J gene, CDR3 protein, CDR3 DNA. D genes are given only for firm matches. Clone size, where shown, is once, few, many, or a class for clones that have expanded.

size: -
V: TRBV6-1
length: 14
D: -
J: TRBJ1-5
CDR3: CASSDGGPNQPQHF
DNA: TGTGCCAGCAGTGACGGGGGACCCAATCAGCCCCAGCATTTT

size: -
V: TRBV4-1
length: 17
D: TRBD2
J: TRBJ2-7
CDR3: CASSQEAAGGLWNEQYF
DNA: TGCGCCAGCAGCCAAGAGGCAGCGGGGGGGCTCTGGAACGAGCAGTACTTC

size: -
V: TRBV11-2
length: 15
D: TRBD1
J: TRBJ1-1
CDR3: CASSTQGQANAEAFF
DNA: TGTGCCAGCAGCACCCAGGGACAGGCAAACGCTGAAGCTTTCTTT

size: -
V: TRBV9
length: 14
D: TRBD1
J: TRBJ1-4
CDR3: CASSQQGRGEKLFF
DNA: TGTGCCAGCAGCCAACAGGGGAGAGGGGAAAAACTGTTTTTT

size: -
V: TRBV30
length: 15
D: TRBD1
J: TRBJ2-7
CDR3: CAWSVMGQGAYEQYF
DNA: TGTGCCTGGAGTGTAATGGGGCAGGGGGCGTACGAGCAGTACTTC

size: -
V: TRBV11-2
length: 17
D: -
J: TRBJ2-2
CDR3: CASSLDLPATNTGELFF
DNA: TGTGCCAGCAGCTTAGATTTGCCAGCCACGAACACCGGGGAGCTGTTTTTT

size: -
V: TRBV10-3
length: 14
D: TRBD1
J: TRBJ1-6
CDR3: CAIRPGQSNSPLHF
DNA: TGTGCCATTCGACCGGGACAGTCTAATTCACCCCTCCACTTT

size: -
V: TRBV5-1
length: 15
D: TRBD1
J: TRBJ1-2
CDR3: CASSSRQGATNGYTF
DNA: TGCGCCAGCAGCTCACGACAGGGGGCAACGAATGGCTACACCTTC

size: -
V: TRBV5-8
length: 14
D: -
J: TRBJ2-2
CDR3: CASSLGRRTGELFF
DNA: TGTGCCAGCAGCTTGGGTCGTCGTACCGGGGAGCTGTTTTTT

size: -
V: TRBV6-5
length: 12
D: TRBD1
J: TRBJ1-2
CDR3: CASSTPGGGYTF
DNA: TGTGCCAGCAGTACTCCAGGGGGTGGCTACACCTTC

size: -
V: TRBV5-6
length: 14
D: -
J: TRBJ2-3
CDR3: CASSGRGPGDTQYF
DNA: TGTGCCAGCAGCGGTCGGGGACCGGGAGATACGCAGTATTTT

size: -
V: TRBV28
length: 15
D: -
J: TRBJ1-2
CDR3: CASSPRDKSNYGYTF
DNA: TGTGCCAGCAGTCCCCGGGACAAATCTAACTATGGCTACACCTTC

size: -
V: TRBV5-1
length: 13
D: TRBD1
J: TRBJ1-1
CDR3: CASSQPSDREAFF
DNA: TGCGCCAGCAGCCAACCCTCGGACAGGGAAGCTTTCTTT

size: -
V: TRBV19
length: 14
D: TRBD1
J: TRBJ2-1
CDR3: CASSTTGLINEQFF
DNA: TGTGCCAGTAGTACGACAGGGCTGATCAATGAGCAGTTCTTC

size: many
V: TRBV19
length: 15
D: TRBD2
J: TRBJ2-3
CDR3: CASSIAGGGTDTQYF
DNA: TGTGCCAGTAGTATAGCGGGGGGTGGCACAGATACGCAGTATTTT

size: -
V: TRBV28
length: 15
D: -
J: TRBJ2-7
CDR3: CASSDTGKGSYEQYF
DNA: TGTGCCAGCAGTGATACAGGTAAAGGCTCCTACGAGCAGTACTTC

size: -
V: TRBV19
length: 12
D: -
J: TRBJ2-4
CDR3: CASSMTENIQYF
DNA: TGTGCCAGTAGTATGACCGAAAACATTCAGTACTTC

size: once
V: TRBV19
length: 14
D: -
J: TRBJ1-1
CDR3: CASSIPGVRTEAFF
DNA: TGTGCCAGTAGTATACCCGGGGTAAGGACTGAAGCTTTCTTT